These 9 T cell receptor beta chains came from one sample sequenced in a study of blood T cell repertoires in COVID-19. Method: immunoSEQ multiplex PCR; TCRdb's copy keeps in-frame clones and lacks some. The sample consists of around 180,000 clones, about 74% of them appearing once. Material: peripheral blood. The receptors here all came from a woman of 80 years or more with acute or convalescent COVID-19.

Only a few counts were recorded for this clone. The chain combines TRBV7-9 with TRBJ2-2; 7 positions agree with TRBD2. The CDR3 is 19 amino acids. Germline loops: CDR1 SEHNR, CDR2 FQNEAQ (reference sequence). V dropped 0 bases and J dropped 4; count of bases not matched to a gene: 14. DNA of the CDR3: TGTGCCAGCAGCTTAGCGATCCTGGTGGTGGGAGGGGCCACCGGGGAGCTGTTTTTT. This sequence encodes CASSLAILVVGGATGELFF. The variable domain in full, with the rest retrieved from reference TRBV7-9 and TRBJ2-2, is DTGVSQNPRHKITKRGQNVTFRCDPISEHNRLYWYRQTLGQGPEFLTYFQNEAQLEKSRLLSDRFSAERPKGSFSTLEIQRTEQGDSAMYLCASSLAILVVGGATGELFFGEGSRLTVL.

This chain links TRBV10-3 with TRBJ2-1; 13 nucleotides align to TRBD2. The germline gives CDR1 ENHRY, CDR2 SYGVKD. V lost 5 bases, J lost 7 bases, and 14 bases stayed unmatched. This CDR3 has 18 residues. CDR3 bases: TGTGCCATCAGTCTAGGGGCAGGACTAGCGGGAGCTCGGAATGAGCAGTTCTTC. Translation gives CAISLGAGLAGARNEQFF.

The gene calls are TRBV28 and TRBJ1-2, with D perhaps matching TRBD1 (6 bases). The CDR3 totals 13 residues. The V and J ends lost 5 bases and 2 bases respectively, with 9 bases between them. Per germline, CDR1 MDHEN and CDR2 SYDVKM. CDR3 nucleotides: TGTGCCAGCAGTCGAGGACAGAACTATGGCTACACCTTC. Its protein is CASSRGQNYGYTF.

This rearrangement joins TRBV5-1 to TRBJ2-3; 11 bases fit TRBD2. CDR1 is SGHRS and CDR2 is YFSETQ in the germline V gene. The CDR3 loop spans 15 amino acids. The trim removed 5 bases at V and 6 bases at J, leaving 8 bases unmatched. The CDR3 loop reads CASRLELAGVDTQYF. The CDR3 nucleotides are TGCGCCAGCAGACTAGAACTAGCGGGAGTGGATACGCAGTATTTT.

This chain connects TRBV29-1 to TRBJ2-1; D perhaps matches TRBD1 (6 bases). The germline V gene encodes CDR1 SQVTM and CDR2 ANQGSEA. CDR3 length: 10 residues. V was pared by 5 bases and J by 10 bases, with 9 bases between. CDR3 sequence reads: CSVHREEQFF. In DNA, the CDR3 is TGCAGCGTTCACAGGGAGGAGCAGTTCTTC.

This clone has more than one count but fewer than ten. The genes are TRBV11-2 and TRBJ2-7; the match to TRBD2 covers 10 bases. From germline, CDR1 is SGHAT and CDR2 FQNNGV. The length of the CDR3 is 14 residues. V lost 6 bases, J lost 3 bases, and 5 bases stayed unmatched. Written as DNA, the CDR3 is TGTGCCAGCAGGCGGACTAGCGGAAACTACGAGCAGTACTTC. This gives the protein CASRRTSGNYEQYF.

The chain links TRBV1 to TRBJ1-6; the table's D call, TRBD1, has no DNA check behind it. TRBV1 is noted as a pseudogene. This CDR3 is 17 amino acids long. The CDR3 DNA sequence: TGCACCAGCAGCCAAGATCGGACAGCAGGTGGAAATTCACCCCTCCACTTT. It is translated as CTSSQDRTAGGNSPLHF.

V and J are TRBV10-1 and TRBJ2-7, with D perhaps TRBD2 (6 bases). There are 13 residues in the CDR3. V lost 2 bases to trimming and J lost 5 bases, with 10 bases between them. Germline-derived CDR1 and CDR2 are WNHNN and SYGVQD (reference sequence). CDR3 in amino acids: CASSEAGGNEQYF. In DNA form, the CDR3 reads TGCGCCAGCAGTGAGGCAGGAGGGAACGAGCAGTACTTC.

V gene TRBV11-2 combines with J gene TRBJ2-7; 11 bases map to TRBD2. CDR3 length: 19 residues. The junction had 12 bases not matched to a gene; V was cut back by 2 bases and J by 0 bases. Per germline, CDR1 SGHAT and CDR2 FQNNGV. CDR3 nucleotide sequence: TGTGCCAGCAGCTTAATGTCTAGCGGGAGGACTAACAACTCCTACGAGCAGTACTTC. Protein sequence: CASSLMSSGRTNNSYEQYF.